This entry is about one TCR beta chain. Original handling: Nucleated cell number was recorded as an estimate derived from reference gene primer amplification. The repertoire was sequenced with immunoSEQ multiplex PCR; TCRdb's copy has only in-frame clones and lacks some. V and J calls and clone size are copied from that table; D and trimming were computed from the DNA. The table includes around 260,000 clones, more than 90% detected once. The Seattle patients joined while their infection was active and were tracked longitudinally afterward. These data come from a study of blood T cell repertoires in COVID-19. Looking at the study overall: The origin of the acute and convalescent COVID-19 samples was the United States, Italy and Spain.

CDR3 length: 20 amino acids. V trimming: 5 bases; J trimming: 2 bases; junction bases outside the gene matches: 13. Germline CDR1 SGHTA, CDR2 FQGTGA. J is TRBJ2-2 and V is TRBV7-3; 14 bases align to TRBD2. The TCR originated in a person aged 18 to 35 with COVID-19, enrolled during active disease. The sequenced sample consisted of peripheral blood. The CDR3 protein is CASSRQSGTSGGGNTGELFF. In DNA form, the CDR3 reads TGTGCCAGCAGCCGTCAATCCGGGACTAGCGGGGGAGGAAACACCGGGGAGCTGTTTTTT.